Listed here are 8 T cell receptor beta chains from one sample, sequenced in a study of blood T cell repertoires in COVID-19. Measured with immunoSEQ multiplex PCR; TCRdb has only the in-frame clones, and not every one. The table records 200,000 to 250,000 clones, under 85% of them present only once. Sequenced sample: PBMCs or T cells enriched from blood (not recorded which). The origin of the receptors is a man aged 55-75 years who had recovered from COVID-19.

This sequence joins TRBV11-3 and TRBJ2-5; TRBD1 aligns across 7 bases. Germline lookup yields CDR1 SGHNT and CDR2 YENEEA. The ends lost 5 bases at V and 2 bases at J; junction bases unmatched: 11. CDR3 size: 16 residues. CDR3 residues: CASSHLRDSWQETQYF. The CDR3 DNA is TGTGCCAGCAGCCACCTCCGGGACAGTTGGCAAGAGACCCAGTACTTC.

The gene calls are TRBV3-1 (or the pseudogene TRBV3-2) and TRBJ2-3; D ambiguous. The CDR3 has 15 amino acids. From germline, CDR1 is LGHDT and CDR2 YNNKEL (reference sequence). Trimming pared 0 bases from V and 0 bases from J, leaving 7 bases between. CDR3 nucleotide sequence: TGTGCCAGCAGCCAAGATCCGGGTAGCACAGATACGCAGTATTTT. Its protein product is CASSQDPGSTDTQYF.

The count of this clone is one. The chain has TRBV6-1 and TRBJ2-3; D is possibly TRBD1 (5 bases). The CDR3 runs to 15 residues. CDR1 MNHNS and CDR2 SASEGT come from the germline V gene. Trimming took off 0 bases at V and 1 base at J, with 8 bases between the two ends. The CDR3 DNA sequence: TGTGCCAGCAGTGAAGCGCCACAGGGCACAGATACGCAGTATTTT. Protein: CASSEAPQGTDTQYF.

The chain links TRBV3-1 (or the pseudogene TRBV3-2) to TRBJ2-7; D might be TRBD1 (6 bases). Germline lookup yields CDR1 LGHDT and CDR2 YNNKEL (reference sequence). V was clipped by 2 bases and J by 3 bases, with 11 bases between them. The length of the CDR3 is 14 residues. The CDR3 is CASSQLRQDYEQYF. The CDR3 DNA reads as TGTGCCAGCAGCCAATTGAGACAGGACTACGAGCAGTACTTC.

This chain links TRBV19 with TRBJ2-3; 7 bases map to TRBD1. This CDR3 contains 14 residues. The germline V gene has CDR1 LNHDA and CDR2 SQIVND (reference sequence). With V trimmed by 3 bases and J by 5 bases, 5 bases remained unmatched. CDR3 in amino acids: CASSIRQGGDTQYF. The CDR3 nucleotides are TGTGCCAGTAGTATCCGACAGGGCGGAGATACGCAGTATTTT.

The J gene is TRBJ2-3, the V gene TRBV2; 10 bases map to TRBD1. CDR1 and CDR2 (germline): SNHLY, FYNNEI. This CDR3 region has 22 residues. J was trimmed by 5 bases and V by 6 bases; bases with no gene match: 29. DNA for the CDR3: TGTGCCAGCAGCCAAGAATCCCGCAGACAGGGGGCAGGTGGTTCTTTAGGAGATACGCAGTATTTT. Residues: CASSQESRRQGAGGSLGDTQYF.

This sequence joins TRBV11-2 and TRBJ2-3, with unresolved D. Trimming stripped 0 bases from V and 5 bases from J, with 3 bases between. From germline, CDR1 is SGHAT and CDR2 FQNNGV. The CDR3 consists of 12 residues. Here the CDR3 reads CASSLERDTQYF. The CDR3 region has the DNA TGTGCCAGCAGCTTAGAGAGAGATACGCAGTATTTT. The whole variable domain, filled in from reference TRBV11-2 and TRBJ2-3, reads EAGVAQSPRYKIIEKRQSVAFWCNPISGHATLYWYQQILGQGPKLLIQFQNNGVVDDSQLPKDRFSAERLKGVDSTLKIQPAKLEDSAVYLCASSLERDTQYFGPGTRLTVL.

In this sample, this clone turned up a few times. In DNA form, the CDR3 reads TGCGCCAGCAGCCGACAACAGGGAGATACGCAGTATTTT. Protein product: CASSRQQGDTQYF. The V gene is TRBV5-1, the J gene TRBJ2-3; TRBD1 is a possible D gene (6 bases). Germline V gene sequence: CDR1 SGHRS, CDR2 YFSETQ. V was shortened by 4 bases and J by 5 bases, with 11 bases between the two germline ends. The CDR3 loop spans 13 amino acids. Together with reference TRBV5-1 and TRBJ2-3, the CDR3 gives the full variable domain: KAGVTQTPRYLIKTRGQQVTLSCSPISGHRSVSWYQQTPGQGLQFLFEYFSETQRNKGNFPGRFSGRQFSNSRSEMNVSTLELGDSALYLCASSRQQGDTQYFGPGTRLTVL.